These T cell receptor beta chains were read from a single sample in a study of blood T cell repertoires in COVID-19. This table comes from immunoSEQ multiplex PCR, and its TCRdb copy is limited to in-frame clones, with some not included. The table includes more than 200,000 clones, under 90% detected once. Sequencing was carried out using peripheral blood. The source is a man in his forties or fifties with COVID-19, enrolled during active disease. Both conserved end residues are trimmed from each CDR3. Clone sizes are given selectively: once, few, many, or a class where the clone is expanded.

V	J	size	CDR3
TRBV15	TRBJ2-7	NA	ATSTRDGGQY
TRBV4-1	TRBJ1-1	NA	ASSQDPGRGNTEAF
TRBV18	TRBJ2-7	NA	ASSTARVPRDSEQY
TRBV9	TRBJ1-2	NA	ASSVEPEVLT
TRBV9	TRBJ1-2	NA	ASSGRTASYGYT
TRBV19	TRBJ1-4	once	ASSIYRDRDEKLF
TRBV12-3/TRBV12-4	TRBJ2-7	NA	ASSYDSLHEQY
TRBV6-5	TRBJ1-1	NA	AVPDRGPGTEAF
TRBV19	TRBJ1-1	NA	ASSRGGGQGSVEAF
TRBV18	TRBJ2-7	NA	ASSPAEGISYEQY
TRBV7-9	TRBJ2-1	NA	ASSLLGTSGTSYNEQF
TRBV7-9	TRBJ2-1	few	ASSLVTPLGVQF
TRBV7-8	TRBJ1-1	few	ASSSNSRGSTEAF
TRBV19	TRBJ2-1	NA	ASSVRGSSYNEQF
TRBV29-1	TRBJ1-1	NA	SVEARGSGQNTEAF
TRBV18	TRBJ2-5	once	ASSPQGLANGKTQY
TRBV7-9	TRBJ1-5	NA	ASSLATPDQPQH
TRBV30	TRBJ1-1	NA	AWSRGMTEAF
TRBV23-1	TRBJ2-7	once	ASRTQTGKSYEQY
TRBV9	TRBJ2-2	NA	ASSVDRAGELF
TRBV20-1	TRBJ1-3	NA	SASGEGGSAGGNTIY
TRBV7-7	TRBJ2-1	NA	ASSLEPAGEQF
TRBV7-7	TRBJ2-1	NA	ASSLSLAANNEQF
TRBV27	TRBJ2-1	NA	ASRPGTDNEQF
TRBV5-1	TRBJ2-1	NA	ASSPTSGANEQF
TRBV2	TRBJ1-4	NA	ASSEILAATNEKLF
TRBV4-2	TRBJ1-6	NA	ASSQEIKSGPLH
TRBV5-6	TRBJ2-7	NA	ASSLEARGNEQY
TRBV24-1	TRBJ1-1	NA	ATSDTPRDRGNTEAF
TRBV7-3	TRBJ2-7	NA	ASSVSGGNNYEQY
TRBV29-1	TRBJ2-2	NA	SASRSNTGELF
TRBV5-4	TRBJ1-1	NA	ASSRGEDGTEAF
TRBV9	TRBJ2-7	NA	ASSAHQGKEQY
TRBV5-6	TRBJ2-7	NA	ASNTLSGKQY
TRBV28	TRBJ2-3	NA	ASSLQRGDTDTQY
TRBV5-5	TRBJ1-1	NA	ASSLERNTEAF
TRBV5-1	TRBJ1-2	NA	ASSLGVQGLST
TRBV18	TRBJ2-2	NA	ASSPVQGTNTGELF
TRBV27	TRBJ2-3	NA	ASSFWTGGGTDTQY
TRBV7-9	TRBJ1-4	NA	ASSLPPRAVGNEKLF
TRBV4-2	TRBJ2-3	once	ASSQDPPRTTSSALSADTQY
TRBV19	TRBJ1-5	NA	ASLDRGQGQPQH
TRBV2	TRBJ1-1	few	ASKPTGGNTEAF
TRBV3-1/TRBV3-2	TRBJ1-2	once	ASSQPGTGKYGYT
TRBV27	TRBJ1-2	NA	ASTDSLNYGYT
TRBV9	TRBJ2-1	NA	ASSVGGRSYNEQF
TRBV6-4	TRBJ2-3	NA	ASPGLAGAGTDTQY
TRBV19	TRBJ1-2	NA	ATFRQGYGYT
TRBV10-3	TRBJ1-3	NA	AISLEGRQGIGNTIY
TRBV30	TRBJ1-3	NA	AWGGGNTIY
TRBV18	TRBJ2-1	NA	ASSPEREEQF
TRBV27	TRBJ2-1	NA	ASSLVVTGAYNEQF
TRBV5-4	TRBJ1-1	NA	ASSPGGQGISRTEAF
TRBV2	TRBJ2-5	NA	ASSEGLAGYKETQY
TRBV6-6	TRBJ1-5	NA	ASSPHGTPLSNQPQH